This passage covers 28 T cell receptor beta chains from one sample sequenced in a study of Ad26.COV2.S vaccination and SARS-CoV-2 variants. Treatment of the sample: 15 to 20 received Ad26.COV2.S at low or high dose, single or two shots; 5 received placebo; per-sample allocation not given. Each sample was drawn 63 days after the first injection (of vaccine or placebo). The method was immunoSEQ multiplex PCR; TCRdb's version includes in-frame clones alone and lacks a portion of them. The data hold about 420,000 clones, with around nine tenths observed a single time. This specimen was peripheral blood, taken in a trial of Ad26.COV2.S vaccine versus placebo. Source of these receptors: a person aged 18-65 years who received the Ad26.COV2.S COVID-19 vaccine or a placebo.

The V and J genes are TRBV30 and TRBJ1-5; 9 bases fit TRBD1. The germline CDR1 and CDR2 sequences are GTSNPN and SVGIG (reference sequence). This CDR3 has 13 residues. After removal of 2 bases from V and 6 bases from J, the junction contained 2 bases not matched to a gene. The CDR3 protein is CAWSRQGGQPQHF. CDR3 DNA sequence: TGTGCCTGGAGTAGACAGGGGGGTCAGCCCCAGCATTTT.

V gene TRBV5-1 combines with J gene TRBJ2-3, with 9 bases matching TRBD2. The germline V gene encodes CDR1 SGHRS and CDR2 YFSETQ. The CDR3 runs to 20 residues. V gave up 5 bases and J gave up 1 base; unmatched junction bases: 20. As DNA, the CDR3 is TGCGCCAGCAGTTTCGGGACTAGCCGGGTATTTGGTGGCCGCACAGATACGCAGTATTTT. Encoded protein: CASSFGTSRVFGGRTDTQYF.

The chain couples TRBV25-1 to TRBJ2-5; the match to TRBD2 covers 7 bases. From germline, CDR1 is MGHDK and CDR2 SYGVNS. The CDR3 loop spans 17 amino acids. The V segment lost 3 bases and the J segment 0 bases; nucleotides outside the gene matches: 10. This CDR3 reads CASSDSWASGYQETQYF. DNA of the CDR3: TGTGCCAGCAGTGATAGTTGGGCTAGCGGTTACCAAGAGACCCAGTACTTC.

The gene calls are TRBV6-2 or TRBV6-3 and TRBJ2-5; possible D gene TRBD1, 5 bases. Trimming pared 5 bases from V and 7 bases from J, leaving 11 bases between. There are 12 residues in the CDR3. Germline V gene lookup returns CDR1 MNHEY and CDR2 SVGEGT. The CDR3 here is CASSDQGMTQYF. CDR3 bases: TGTGCCAGCAGTGACCAGGGAATGACCCAGTACTTC.

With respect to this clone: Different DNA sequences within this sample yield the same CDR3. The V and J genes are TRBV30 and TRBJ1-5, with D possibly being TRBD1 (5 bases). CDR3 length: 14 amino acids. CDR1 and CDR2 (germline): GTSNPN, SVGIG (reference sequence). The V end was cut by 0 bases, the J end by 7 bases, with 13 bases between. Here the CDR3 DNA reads TGTGCCTGGAGTGTAGGCGGGGCGGGACAGCCCCAGCATTTT. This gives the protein CAWSVGGAGQPQHF. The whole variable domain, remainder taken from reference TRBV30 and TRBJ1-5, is SQTIHQWPATLVQPVGSPLSLECTVEGTSNPNLYWYRQAAGRGLQLLFYSVGIGQISSEVPQNLSASRPQDRQFILSSKKLLLSDSGFYLCAWSVGGAGQPQHFGDGTRLSIL.

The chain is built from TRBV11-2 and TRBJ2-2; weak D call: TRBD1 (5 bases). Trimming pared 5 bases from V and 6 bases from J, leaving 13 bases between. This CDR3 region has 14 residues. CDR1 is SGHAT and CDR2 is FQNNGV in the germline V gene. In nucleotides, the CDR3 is TGTGCCAGCAGCCTAGGCGTAGGGGCCGGGGAGCTGTTTTTT. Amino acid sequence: CASSLGVGAGELFF.

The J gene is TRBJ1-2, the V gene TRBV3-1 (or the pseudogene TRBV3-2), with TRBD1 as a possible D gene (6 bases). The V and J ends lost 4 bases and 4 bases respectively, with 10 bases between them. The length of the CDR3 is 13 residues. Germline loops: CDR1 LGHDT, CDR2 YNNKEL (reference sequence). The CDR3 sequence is CASSPRQAYGYTF. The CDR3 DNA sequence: TGTGCCAGCAGCCCCCGACAGGCCTATGGCTACACCTTC.

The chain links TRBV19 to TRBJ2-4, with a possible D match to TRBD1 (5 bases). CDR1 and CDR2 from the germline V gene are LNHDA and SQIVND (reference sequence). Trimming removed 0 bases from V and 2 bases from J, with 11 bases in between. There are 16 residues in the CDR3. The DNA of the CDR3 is TGTGCCAGTAGTATAGATCGTCCAGGGCCCAAAAACATTCAGTACTTC. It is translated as CASSIDRPGPKNIQYF.

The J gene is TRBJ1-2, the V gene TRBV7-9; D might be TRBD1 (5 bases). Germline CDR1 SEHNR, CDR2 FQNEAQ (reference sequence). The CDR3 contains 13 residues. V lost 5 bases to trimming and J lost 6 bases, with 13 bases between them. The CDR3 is CASSPNPGDGYTF. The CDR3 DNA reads TGTGCCAGCAGCCCGAATCCGGGGGATGGCTACACCTTC.

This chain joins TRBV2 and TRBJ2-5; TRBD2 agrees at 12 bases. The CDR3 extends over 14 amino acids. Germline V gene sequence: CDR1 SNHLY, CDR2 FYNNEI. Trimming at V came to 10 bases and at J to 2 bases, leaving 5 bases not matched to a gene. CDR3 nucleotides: TGTGCCACCTCTAGCGGGGGGGGTCAAGAGACCCAGTACTTC. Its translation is CATSSGGGQETQYF.

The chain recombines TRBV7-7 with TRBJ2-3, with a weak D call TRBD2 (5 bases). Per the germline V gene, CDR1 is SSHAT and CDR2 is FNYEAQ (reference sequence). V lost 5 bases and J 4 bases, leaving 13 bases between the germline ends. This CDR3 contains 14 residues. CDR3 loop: CASSLEGGSDTQYF. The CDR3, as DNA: TGTGCCAGCAGCCTCGAGGGTGGTTCAGATACGCAGTATTTT.

The DNA for the CDR3 is TGCAGCGTTTTGACTAGCGGGGCTCGGTCCTACAATGAGCAGTTCTTC. Translated: CSVLTSGARSYNEQFF. This chain links TRBV29-1 with TRBJ2-1; 11 nucleotides line up with TRBD2. The germline gives CDR1 SQVTM, CDR2 ANQGSEA. This CDR3 is 16 amino acids long. The trim removed 5 bases at V and 1 base at J, leaving 7 bases unmatched.

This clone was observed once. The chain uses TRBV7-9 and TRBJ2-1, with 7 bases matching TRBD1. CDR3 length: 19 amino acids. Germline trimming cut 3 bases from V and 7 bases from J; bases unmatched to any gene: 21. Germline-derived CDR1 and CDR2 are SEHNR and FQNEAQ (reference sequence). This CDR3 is CASSFPDDRQGRSGNEQFF. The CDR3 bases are TGTGCCAGCAGCTTCCCAGACGATCGACAGGGAAGAAGTGGGAATGAGCAGTTCTTC.

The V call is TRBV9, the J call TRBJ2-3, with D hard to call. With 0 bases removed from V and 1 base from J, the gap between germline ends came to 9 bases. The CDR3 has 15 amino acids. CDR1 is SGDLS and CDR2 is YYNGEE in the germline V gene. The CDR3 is CASSVAGAGTDTQYF. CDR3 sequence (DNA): TGTGCCAGCAGCGTAGCCGGTGCTGGCACAGATACGCAGTATTTT.

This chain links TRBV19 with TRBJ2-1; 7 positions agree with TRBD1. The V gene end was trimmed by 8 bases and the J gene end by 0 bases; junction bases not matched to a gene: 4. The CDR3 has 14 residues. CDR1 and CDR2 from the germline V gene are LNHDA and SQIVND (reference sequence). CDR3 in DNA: TGTGCCAGTCGACAGGGAAGCTCCTACAATGAGCAGTTCTTC. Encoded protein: CASRQGSSYNEQFF.

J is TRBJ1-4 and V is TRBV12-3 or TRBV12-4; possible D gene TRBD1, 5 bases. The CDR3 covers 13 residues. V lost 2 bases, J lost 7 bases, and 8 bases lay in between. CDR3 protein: CASSLRGREKLFF. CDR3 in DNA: TGTGCCAGCAGTTTACGGGGACGTGAAAAACTGTTTTTT.

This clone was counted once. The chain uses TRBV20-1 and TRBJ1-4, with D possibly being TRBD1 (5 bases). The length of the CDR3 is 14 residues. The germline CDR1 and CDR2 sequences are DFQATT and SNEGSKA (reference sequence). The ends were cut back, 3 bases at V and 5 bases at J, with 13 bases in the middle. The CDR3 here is CSASLAGYNEKLFF. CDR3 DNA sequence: TGCAGTGCTAGTCTGGCAGGGTACAATGAAAAACTGTTTTTT.

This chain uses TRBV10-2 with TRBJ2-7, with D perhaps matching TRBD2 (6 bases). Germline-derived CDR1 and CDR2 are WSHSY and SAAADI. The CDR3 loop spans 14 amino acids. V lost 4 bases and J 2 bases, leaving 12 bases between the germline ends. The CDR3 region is CASSVSGSTYEQYF. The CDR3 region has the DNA TGCGCCAGCAGTGTTAGCGGCTCAACCTACGAGCAGTACTTC.

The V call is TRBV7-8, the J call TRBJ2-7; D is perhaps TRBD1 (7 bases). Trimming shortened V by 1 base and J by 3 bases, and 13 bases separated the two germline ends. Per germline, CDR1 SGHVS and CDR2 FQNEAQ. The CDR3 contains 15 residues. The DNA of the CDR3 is TGTGCCAGCAGCTTAGGCGGAGGGACAGTCTACGAGCAGTACTTC. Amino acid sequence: CASSLGGGTVYEQYF.

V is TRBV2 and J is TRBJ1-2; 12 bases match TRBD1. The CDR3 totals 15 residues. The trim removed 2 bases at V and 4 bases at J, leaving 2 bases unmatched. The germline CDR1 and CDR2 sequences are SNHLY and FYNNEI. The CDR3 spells CASSEMGQGAYGYTF. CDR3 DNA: TGTGCCAGCAGTGAAATGGGACAGGGGGCCTATGGCTACACCTTC.

The CDR3 spells CASSITRDAVQPQHF. CDR3 nucleotides: TGTGCCAGCAGTATTACCCGGGACGCGGTTCAGCCCCAGCATTTT. The chain has TRBV27 and TRBJ1-5, with a tentative D call TRBD1 (5 bases). There are 15 residues in the CDR3. Trimming removed 5 bases from V and 6 bases from J, with 17 bases in between. Germline CDR1 is MNHEY and CDR2 is SMNVEV (reference sequence).

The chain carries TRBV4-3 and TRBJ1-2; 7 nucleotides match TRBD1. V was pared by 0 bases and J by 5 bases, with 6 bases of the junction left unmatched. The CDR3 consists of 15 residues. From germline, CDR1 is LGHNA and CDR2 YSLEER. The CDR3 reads CASSQDIAGGYGYTF. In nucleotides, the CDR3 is TGCGCCAGCAGCCAAGATATCGCAGGGGGATATGGCTACACCTTC.

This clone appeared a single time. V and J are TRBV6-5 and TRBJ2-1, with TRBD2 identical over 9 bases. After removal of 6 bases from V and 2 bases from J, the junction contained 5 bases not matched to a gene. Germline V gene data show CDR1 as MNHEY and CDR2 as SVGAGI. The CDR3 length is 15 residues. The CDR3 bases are TGTGCCAGCAGCCGCGGACTAGCGCCCTACAATGAGCAGTTCTTC. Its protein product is CASSRGLAPYNEQFF.

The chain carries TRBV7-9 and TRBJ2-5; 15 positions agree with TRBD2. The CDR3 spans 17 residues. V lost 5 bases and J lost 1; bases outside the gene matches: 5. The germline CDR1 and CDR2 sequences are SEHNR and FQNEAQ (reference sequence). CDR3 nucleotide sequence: TGTGCCAGCAGCCTCGGGACTAGCGGGGGGACCCAAGAGACCCAGTACTTC. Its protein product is CASSLGTSGGTQETQYF.

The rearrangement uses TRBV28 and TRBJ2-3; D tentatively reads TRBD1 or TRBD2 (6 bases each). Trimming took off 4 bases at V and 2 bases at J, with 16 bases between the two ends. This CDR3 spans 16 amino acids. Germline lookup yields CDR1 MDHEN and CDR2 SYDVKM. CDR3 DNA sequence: TGTGCCAGCAGTTCGTTCTTTCGGGGGCCCACAGATACGCAGTATTTT. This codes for CASSSFFRGPTDTQYF.

CDR3 nucleotides: TGTGCCAGCTCACCACCGCTAAACAATGAGCAGTTCTTC. Translated, it gives CASSPPLNNEQFF. The chain links TRBV18 to TRBJ2-1; no clear D. The CDR3 spans 13 residues. Germline V gives CDR1 KGHSH, CDR2 LQKENI. Trimming removed 0 bases at V and 5 bases at J, with 5 bases between.

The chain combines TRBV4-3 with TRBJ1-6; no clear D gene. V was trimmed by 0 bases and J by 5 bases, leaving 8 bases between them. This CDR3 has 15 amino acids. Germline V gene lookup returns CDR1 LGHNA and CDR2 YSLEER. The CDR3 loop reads CASSQEVEHNSPLHF. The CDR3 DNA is TGCGCCAGCAGCCAAGAGGTGGAGCATAATTCACCCCTCCACTTT.

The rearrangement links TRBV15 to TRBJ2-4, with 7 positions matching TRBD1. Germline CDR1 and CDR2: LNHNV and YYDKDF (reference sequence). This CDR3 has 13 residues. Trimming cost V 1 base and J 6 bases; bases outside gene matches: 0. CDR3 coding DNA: TGTGCCACCAGCAGAGGACAGGGAAACATTCAGTACTTC. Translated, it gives CATSRGQGNIQYF.